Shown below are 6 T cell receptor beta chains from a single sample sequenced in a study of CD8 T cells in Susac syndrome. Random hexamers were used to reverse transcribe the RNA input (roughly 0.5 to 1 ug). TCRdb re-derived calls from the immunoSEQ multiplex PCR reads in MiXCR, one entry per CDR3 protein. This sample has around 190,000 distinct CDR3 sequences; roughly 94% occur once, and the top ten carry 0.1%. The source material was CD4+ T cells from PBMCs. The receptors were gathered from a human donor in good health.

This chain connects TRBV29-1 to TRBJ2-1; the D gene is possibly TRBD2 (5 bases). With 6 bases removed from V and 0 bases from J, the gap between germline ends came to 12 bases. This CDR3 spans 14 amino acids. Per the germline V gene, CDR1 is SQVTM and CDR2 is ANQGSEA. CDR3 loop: CSVTVGSSYNEQFF. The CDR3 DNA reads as TGCAGCGTAACGGTGGGGAGCTCCTACAATGAGCAGTTCTTC.

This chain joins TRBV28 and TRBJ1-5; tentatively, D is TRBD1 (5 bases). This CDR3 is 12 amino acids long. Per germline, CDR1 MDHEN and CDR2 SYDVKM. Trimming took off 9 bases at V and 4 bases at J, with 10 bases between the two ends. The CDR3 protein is CASTGGNQPQHF. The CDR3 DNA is TGTGCCAGTACGGGGGGGAATCAGCCCCAGCATTTT. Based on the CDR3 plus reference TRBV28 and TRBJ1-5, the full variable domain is DVKVTQSSRYLVKRTGEKVFLECVQDMDHENMFWYRQDPGLGLRLIYFSYDVKMKEKGDIPEGYSVSREKKERFSLILESASTNQTSMYLCASTGGNQPQHFGDGTRLSIL.

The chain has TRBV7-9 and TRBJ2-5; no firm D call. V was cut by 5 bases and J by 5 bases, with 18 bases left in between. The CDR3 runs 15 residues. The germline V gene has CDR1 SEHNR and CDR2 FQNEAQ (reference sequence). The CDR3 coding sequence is TGTGCCAGCAGCCCATTCGGAACGGATCGGGAGACCCAGTACTTC. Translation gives CASSPFGTDRETQYF.

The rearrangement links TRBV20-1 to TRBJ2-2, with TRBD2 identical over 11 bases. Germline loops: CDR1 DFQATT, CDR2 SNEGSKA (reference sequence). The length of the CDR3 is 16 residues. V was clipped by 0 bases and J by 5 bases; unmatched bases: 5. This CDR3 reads CSAREPRTSGTGELFF. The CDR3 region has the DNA TGCAGTGCTAGAGAACCCCGGACTAGCGGGACCGGGGAGCTGTTTTTT.

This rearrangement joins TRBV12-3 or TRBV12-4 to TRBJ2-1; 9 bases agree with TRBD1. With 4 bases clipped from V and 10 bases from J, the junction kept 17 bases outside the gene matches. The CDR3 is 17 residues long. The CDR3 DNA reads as TGTGCCAGCAGTTACCCTCCCTCCCTTTCGGGACAGGGAGAGCAGTTCTTC. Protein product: CASSYPPSLSGQGEQFF.

The CDR3, as DNA: TGCAGTGCCCTGGTCAACAATGAGCAGTTCTTC. It specifies CSALVNNEQFF. The V and J genes are TRBV20-1 and TRBJ2-1, with D uncertain. This CDR3 comprises 11 residues. Trimming took off 6 bases at V and 5 bases at J, with 8 bases between the two ends. CDR1 and CDR2 from the germline V gene are DFQATT and SNEGSKA (reference sequence).